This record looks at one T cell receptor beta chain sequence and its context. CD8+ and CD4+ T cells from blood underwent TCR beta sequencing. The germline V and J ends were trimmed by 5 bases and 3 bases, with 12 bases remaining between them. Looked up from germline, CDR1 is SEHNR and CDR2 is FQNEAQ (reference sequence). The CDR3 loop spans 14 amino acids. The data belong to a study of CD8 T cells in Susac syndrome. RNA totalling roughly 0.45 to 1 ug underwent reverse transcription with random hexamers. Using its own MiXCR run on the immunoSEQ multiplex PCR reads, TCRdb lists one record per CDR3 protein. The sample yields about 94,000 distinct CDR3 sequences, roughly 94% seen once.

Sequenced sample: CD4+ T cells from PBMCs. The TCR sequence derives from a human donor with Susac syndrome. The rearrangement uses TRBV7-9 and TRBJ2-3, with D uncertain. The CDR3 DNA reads TGTGCCAGCAGCCCCTTAGGCCTGACAGATACGCAGTATTTT. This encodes CASSPLGLTDTQYF.